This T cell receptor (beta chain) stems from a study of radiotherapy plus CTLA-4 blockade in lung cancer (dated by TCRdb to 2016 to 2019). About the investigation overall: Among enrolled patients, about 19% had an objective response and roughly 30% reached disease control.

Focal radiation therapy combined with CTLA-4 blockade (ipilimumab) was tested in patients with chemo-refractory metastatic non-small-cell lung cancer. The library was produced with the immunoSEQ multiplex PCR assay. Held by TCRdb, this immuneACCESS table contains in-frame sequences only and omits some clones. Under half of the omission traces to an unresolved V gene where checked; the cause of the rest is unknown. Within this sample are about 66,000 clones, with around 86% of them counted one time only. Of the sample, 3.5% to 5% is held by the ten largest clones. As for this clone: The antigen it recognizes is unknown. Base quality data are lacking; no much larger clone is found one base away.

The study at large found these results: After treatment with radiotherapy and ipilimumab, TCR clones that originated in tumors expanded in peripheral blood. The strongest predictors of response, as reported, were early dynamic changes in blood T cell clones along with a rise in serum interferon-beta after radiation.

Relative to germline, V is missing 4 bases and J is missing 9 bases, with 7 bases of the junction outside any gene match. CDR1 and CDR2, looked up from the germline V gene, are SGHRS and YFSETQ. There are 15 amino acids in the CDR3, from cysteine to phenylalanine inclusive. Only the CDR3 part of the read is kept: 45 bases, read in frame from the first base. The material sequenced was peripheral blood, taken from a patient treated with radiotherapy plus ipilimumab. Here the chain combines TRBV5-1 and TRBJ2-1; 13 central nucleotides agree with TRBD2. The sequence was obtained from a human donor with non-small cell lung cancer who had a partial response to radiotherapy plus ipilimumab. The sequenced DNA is TGCGCCAGCAGCCTAAGGACTAGCGGGGGCGGTGAGCAGTTCTTC. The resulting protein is CASSLRTSGGGEQFF.